A selection of T cell receptor beta chains follows, all from one sample in a study of OX40 agonist ivuxolimab in advanced cancers. Assay: immunoSEQ multiplex PCR; the TCRdb copy retains only in-frame clones and omits some. The repertoire holds 40,000 to 45,000 clones, approximately 86% seen once, with roughly 12% in the top ten. The source material was CD4+ or CD8+ T cells sorted from blood, sampled in a trial of the OX40 agonist ivuxolimab. These receptors were collected from an adult with an advanced solid tumor such as melanoma, head and neck, liver or kidney cancer. Each CDR3 is given with its conserved first and last residue. The D gene is left open where the match is weak. Expanded clones are given a class, and other clones once, few, many or no size at all.

CDR3 protein | CDR3 DNA | J gene | clone size | CDR3 length | V gene | D gene
CASSSDGRPNYGYTF | TGTGCCAGCAGCTCGGACGGGCGACCGAACTATGGCTACACCTTC | TRBJ1-2 | NA | 15 | TRBV27 | NA
CAISGVLGLQLSYEQYF | TGTGCCATCAGTGGTGTTTTGGGCCTTCAGCTATCCTACGAGCAGTACTTC | TRBJ2-7 | NA | 17 | TRBV10-3 | NA
CASSLERNEKLFF | TGTGCCAGCAGTTTAGAAAGGAATGAAAAACTGTTTTTT | TRBJ1-4 | once | 13 | TRBV27 | NA
CASSLEGGQGSPGNEQFF | TGTGCCAGCAGCTTGGAGGGGGGGCAGGGATCCCCTGGCAATGAGCAGTTCTTC | TRBJ2-1 | once | 18 | TRBV5-8 | NA
CASSEWLGNTDTQYF | TGTGCCAGCAGTGAATGGCTAGGCAACACAGATACGCAGTATTTT | TRBJ2-3 | NA | 15 | TRBV2 | NA
CASSTGRRGASDNEQFF | TGTGCCAGCAGTACTGGGAGGCGGGGGGCGTCCGACAATGAGCAGTTCTTC | TRBJ2-1 | NA | 17 | TRBV2 | TRBD2
CARTKINRTATSSYEQYF | TGTGCCAGAACCAAGATTAATAGGACAGCGACAAGCTCCTACGAGCAGTACTTC | TRBJ2-7 | NA | 18 | TRBV5-3 | NA
CASSYRTGLGGELFF | TGTGCCAGCAGCTACCGGACAGGGTTGGGCGGGGAGCTGTTTTTT | TRBJ2-2 | few | 15 | TRBV7-9 | TRBD1
CASSSSYRGPGNTEAFF | TGTGCCAGCAGCTCCAGCTACAGGGGGCCAGGGAACACTGAAGCTTTCTTT | TRBJ1-1 | NA | 17 | TRBV7-9 | TRBD1
CASSRQLSYNEQFF | TGTGCCAGCAGTCGACAGCTGTCCTACAATGAGCAGTTCTTC | TRBJ2-1 | once | 14 | TRBV27 | NA
CATRGGEAFF | TGTGCCACCAGGGGGGGTGAAGCTTTCTTT | TRBJ1-1 | NA | 10 | TRBV19 | TRBD1
CASSALPTGELFF | TGTGCCAGCAGCGCACTCCCCACCGGGGAGCTGTTTTTT | TRBJ2-2 | NA | 13 | TRBV7-9 | NA
CASSLRIPPDTQYF | TGTGCCAGCAGCTTAAGGATCCCCCCGGATACGCAGTATTTT | TRBJ2-3 | few | 14 | TRBV7-6 | NA
CASSYTREGNGYTF | TGTGCCAGCAGTTACACCCGGGAGGGGAATGGCTACACCTTC | TRBJ1-2 | NA | 14 | TRBV6-5 | NA
CASSIVLGNRDSRPYQETQYF | TGTGCCAGTAGTATAGTATTGGGGAACCGGGACTCTCGCCCGTACCAAGAGACCCAGTACTTC | TRBJ2-5 | NA | 21 | TRBV19 | NA
CAWSVKAGVGDTQYF | TGTGCCTGGAGTGTAAAAGCGGGAGTTGGGGATACGCAGTATTTT | TRBJ2-3 | few | 15 | TRBV30 | TRBD2
CSVVAGHPWQFF | TGCAGCGTCGTCGCTGGGCACCCGTGGCAGTTCTTC | TRBJ2-1 | few | 12 | TRBV29-1 | NA
CAWKASGRLYNEQFF | TGTGCCTGGAAGGCTAGCGGGAGACTGTACAATGAGCAGTTCTTC | TRBJ2-1 | NA | 15 | TRBV30 | TRBD2
CASSLGGDGQPQHF | TGTGCCAGCAGTTTGGGGGGGGACGGGCAGCCCCAGCATTTT | TRBJ1-5 | NA | 14 | TRBV27 | NA
CASSLYGVNEKLFF | TGTGCCAGCAGTTTATATGGCGTTAATGAAAAACTGTTTTTT | TRBJ1-4 | NA | 14 | TRBV28 | NA
CASSQTAGFQPQHF | TGCGCCAGCAGCCAAACGGCGGGGTTTCAGCCCCAGCATTTT | TRBJ1-5 | NA | 14 | TRBV4-3 | NA
CASRVLGANVLTF | TGTGCCAGCAGGGTTCTTGGGGCCAACGTCCTGACTTTC | TRBJ2-6 | few | 13 | TRBV11-1 | NA
CASSLTGALEAFF | TGCGCCAGCAGCTTGACAGGGGCGTTGGAAGCTTTCTTT | TRBJ1-1 | NA | 13 | TRBV5-1 | TRBD1
CASSLLTGELFF | TGTGCCAGCAGCCTTTTAACCGGGGAGCTGTTTTTT | TRBJ2-2 | NA | 12 | TRBV11-2 | NA
CASEQAINQPQHF | TGTGCTAGCGAACAGGCGATCAATCAGCCCCAGCATTTT | TRBJ1-5 | NA | 13 | TRBV12-5 | NA
CASSVALAAYNEQFF | TGTGCCAGCAGCGTAGCGTTAGCGGCCTACAATGAGCAGTTCTTC | TRBJ2-1 | NA | 15 | TRBV9 | NA
CASSIGGAGPSNQPQHF | TGTGCCAGCAGCATCGGGGGGGCCGGACCTAGCAATCAGCCCCAGCATTTT | TRBJ1-5 | NA | 17 | TRBV5-6 | NA
CASSQRGADTEAFF | TGTGCCAGCAGCCAACGGGGTGCCGACACTGAAGCTTTCTTT | TRBJ1-1 | few | 14 | TRBV4-2 | NA
CASSLGGGNSYEQYF | TGTGCCAGCAGCTTAGGCGGGGGGAACTCCTACGAGCAGTACTTC | TRBJ2-7 | NA | 15 | TRBV7-6 | TRBD2
CASSQELWGKPQHF | TGCGCCAGCAGCCAAGAATTATGGGGAAAGCCCCAGCATTTT | TRBJ1-5 | NA | 14 | TRBV4-3 | NA
CASSSRDRGLTNYGYTF | TGTGCCAGCAGTTCTCGGGACAGGGGGCTTACTAACTATGGCTACACCTTC | TRBJ1-2 | once | 17 | TRBV27 | TRBD1
CASSARDRGEETQYF | TGTGCCAGCAGTGCCCGGGACAGGGGGGAAGAGACCCAGTACTTC | TRBJ2-5 | NA | 15 | TRBV2 | TRBD1
CASSLPAAGGQDTQYF | TGTGCCAGCAGCCTCCCGGCCGCGGGGGGGCAAGATACGCAGTATTTT | TRBJ2-3 | NA | 16 | TRBV9 | TRBD2
CASSSGTGFNEQFF | TGTGCCAGCAGTTCCGGGACAGGGTTCAATGAGCAGTTCTTC | TRBJ2-1 | NA | 14 | TRBV6-5 | TRBD1
CASSLDRGRGGYGYTF | TGTGCCAGCAGCTTGGACAGGGGTCGAGGCGGGTATGGCTACACCTTC | TRBJ1-2 | NA | 16 | TRBV5-4 | TRBD1
CASSLDADTQYF | TGTGCCAGCAGTTTAGATGCAGATACGCAGTATTTT | TRBJ2-3 | NA | 12 | TRBV27 | NA
CASSQGKSVKGTFDGQYF | TGCGCCAGCAGCCAAGGGAAGTCGGTTAAAGGAACGTTTGACGGCCAGTACTTC | TRBJ2-5 | NA | 18 | TRBV4-1 | NA
CASSLDYSGTEAFF | TGTGCCAGCAGCTTAGATTATAGTGGGACTGAAGCTTTCTTT | TRBJ1-1 | NA | 14 | TRBV11-2 | NA
CASSVWDGRRTGELFF | TGTGCCAGCAGCGTATGGGACGGGAGACGAACCGGGGAGCTGTTTTTT | TRBJ2-2 | NA | 16 | TRBV9 | NA
CSAPWTDTQYF | TGCAGCGCCCCCTGGACAGATACGCAGTATTTT | TRBJ2-3 | few | 11 | TRBV29-1 | NA
CASSLWTPGQANSPLHF | TGTGCCAGCAGTTTATGGACTCCAGGACAGGCTAATTCACCCCTCCACTTT | TRBJ1-6 | NA | 17 | TRBV27 | TRBD1
CASSLGQNVAFF | TGTGCCAGCAGCTTAGGACAGAACGTAGCTTTCTTT | TRBJ1-1 | NA | 12 | TRBV7-9 | NA
CASSFPGTPPYEQYF | TGTGCCAGCAGCTTCCCCGGGACACCACCCTACGAGCAGTACTTC | TRBJ2-7 | NA | 15 | TRBV11-2 | NA
CASSAPRNTEAFF | TGTGCCAGCAGCGCCCCCAGGAACACTGAAGCTTTCTTT | TRBJ1-1 | medium-sized | 13 | TRBV7-3 | NA
CASSPNRENTGELFF | TGTGCCAGCAGCCCCAACCGGGAAAACACCGGGGAGCTGTTTTTT | TRBJ2-2 | NA | 15 | TRBV11-3 | NA
CASSFGGGELFF | TGTGCCAGCAGTTTCGGCGGCGGGGAGCTGTTTTTT | TRBJ2-2 | NA | 12 | TRBV27 | NA
CASSLSRAGEQYF | TGTGCCAGCAGCCTATCGCGGGCGGGCGAGCAGTACTTC | TRBJ2-7 | NA | 13 | TRBV28 | NA
CASSYSRAIWLF | TGTGCCAGCAGTTACTCGAGGGCGATTTGGCTCTTC | TRBJ2-1 | NA | 12 | TRBV6-5 | NA
CASSLAGWDEQETQYF | TGTGCCAGCAGCTTGGCCGGGTGGGACGAGCAAGAGACCCAGTACTTC | TRBJ2-5 | NA | 16 | TRBV5-5 | NA
CASNPGQRDYEQYF | TGTGCCAGCAACCCGGGACAGAGAGATTACGAGCAGTACTTC | TRBJ2-7 | NA | 14 | TRBV2 | TRBD1
CASRRQGSNTEAFF | TGTGCCAGCCGTAGACAGGGGTCGAACACTGAAGCTTTCTTT | TRBJ1-1 | NA | 14 | TRBV7-9 | TRBD1
CASAHGGTNEQYF | TGTGCCAGCGCCCACGGAGGGACCAACGAGCAGTACTTC | TRBJ2-7 | NA | 13 | TRBV28 | NA
CASGSGSSYEQYF | TGTGCCAGCGGGAGCGGGAGCTCCTACGAGCAGTACTTC | TRBJ2-7 | NA | 13 | TRBV6-5 | TRBD2
CATDFAGSEQYF | TGTGCCACAGATTTTGCAGGGAGCGAGCAGTACTTC | TRBJ2-7 | NA | 12 | TRBV2 | NA
CASSLTGPIYGYTF | TGCGCCAGCAGTTTGACAGGGCCTATCTATGGCTACACCTTC | TRBJ1-2 | once | 14 | TRBV5-1 | TRBD1
CAWFANTEAFF | TGTGCCTGGTTTGCGAACACTGAAGCTTTCTTT | TRBJ1-1 | NA | 11 | TRBV30 | NA
CASSYRGWRNTIYF | TGTGCCAGCAGTTATCGGGGTTGGAGAAACACCATATATTTT | TRBJ1-3 | few | 14 | TRBV6-5 | NA
CASSFGTGSYNEQFF | TGTGCCAGCAGCTTTGGGACGGGTTCCTACAATGAGCAGTTCTTC | TRBJ2-1 | NA | 15 | TRBV7-9 | NA
CASSHLTTRGVDTQYF | TGTGCCAGCAGCCACCTCACGACCAGGGGAGTGGATACGCAGTATTTT | TRBJ2-3 | NA | 16 | TRBV7-9 | NA